This entry lists 9 T cell receptor beta chains sequenced from one sample in a study of T cells in Graves' hyperthyroidism and ophthalmopathy. Amplified TCR beta CDR3 regions derived from RNA transcripts. With the HTBI primer set, the TCR CDR3 went through a first round of RT-PCR. TCRdb passed the multiplex PCR reads through MiXCR, listing each CDR3 protein once. Of around 570,000 distinct CDR3 sequences in the sample, 15% to 20% were seen once. Sequencing was done on a sample of blood. The receptors were sampled from a man aged 35 to 55 with Graves' ophthalmopathy.

This clonotype has at least ten counts. This chain joins TRBV7-2 and TRBJ2-1; 8 bases are shared with TRBD2. V was clipped by 3 bases and J by 10 bases; unmatched bases: 5. CDR3 length equals 13 residues. Germline CDR1 SGHTA, CDR2 FQGNSA. CDR3 amino acids: CASSFFGGVEQFF. CDR3 bases: TGTGCCAGCAGCTTTTTCGGGGGGGTGGAGCAGTTCTTC.

The V gene is TRBV4-1, the J gene TRBJ2-1; TRBD2 agrees at 11 bases. Germline CDR1 and CDR2: MGHRA and YSYEKL. J was trimmed by 5 bases and V by 0 bases; bases with no gene match: 6. This CDR3 is 17 amino acids long. CDR3 protein: CASSQDPGTSGDNEQFF. The CDR3 bases are TGCGCCAGCAGCCAAGACCCCGGGACTAGCGGAGACAATGAGCAGTTCTTC.

This clonotype was seen repeatedly, ten times or more. The chain has TRBV20-1 and TRBJ1-1, with D unresolved. V lost 3 bases and J 0 bases, leaving 11 bases between the germline ends. The CDR3 has 14 residues. Per germline, CDR1 DFQATT and CDR2 SNEGSKA (reference sequence). CDR3 protein: CSASRSSMNTEAFF. The CDR3 DNA reads as TGCAGTGCTAGCCGGTCATCCATGAACACTGAAGCTTTCTTT.

This clonotype was seen many times. V usage is TRBV13 and J usage is TRBJ2-7; D possibly matches TRBD1 or TRBD2 (5 bases each). This CDR3 has 15 residues. The germline V and J ends were trimmed by 1 base and 5 bases, with 15 bases remaining between them. From germline, CDR1 is PRHDT and CDR2 FYEKMQ (reference sequence). The CDR3 DNA sequence: TGTGCCAGCAGCTTAGCCCGAAGTGGGGGTGACGAGCAGTACTTC. It codes for CASSLARSGGDEQYF.

This clonotype was observed at least ten times. The J gene is TRBJ1-6, the V gene TRBV7-8; D not resolved. Germline CDR1 and CDR2: SGHVS and FQNEAQ. Trimming cost V 0 bases and J 0 bases, with 12 bases left between them. The CDR3 runs 18 residues. CDR3 sequence: CASSLAGPTRSYNSPLHF. The DNA for the CDR3 is TGTGCCAGCAGCTTAGCGGGCCCCACCCGCTCCTATAATTCACCCCTCCACTTT.

This clonotype was counted only a few times. This chain joins TRBV5-4 and TRBJ2-1, with TRBD2 identical over 15 bases. Germline CDR1 SGHNT, CDR2 YYREEE (reference sequence). The CDR3 totals 19 residues. Trimming cost V 1 base and J 7 bases; bases outside gene matches: 12. Here the CDR3 reads CASSLTGLAGGIGGNEQFF. The CDR3 DNA reads as TGTGCCAGCAGCTTGACGGGACTAGCGGGAGGTATTGGGGGGAATGAGCAGTTCTTC.

This rearrangement joins TRBV2 to TRBJ2-6; TRBD1 matches at 8 bases. CDR1 is SNHLY, CDR2 FYNNEI, per germline. The trim removed 2 bases at V and 4 bases at J, leaving 1 base unmatched. The CDR3 runs to 15 residues. The CDR3 DNA follows: TGTGCCAGCAGTGAACAGGGGGCGGGGGCCAACGTCCTGACTTTC. Protein: CASSEQGAGANVLTF. The complete variable domain, with remaining parts taken from reference TRBV2 and TRBJ2-6, reads EPEVTQTPSHQVTQMGQEVILRCVPISNHLYFYWYRQILGQKVEFLVSFYNNEISEKSEIFDDQFSVERPDGSNFTLKIRSTKLEDSAMYFCASSEQGAGANVLTFGAGSRLTVL.

The chain combines TRBV4-1 with TRBJ2-3; a possible D gene is TRBD1 (6 bases). Per the germline V gene, CDR1 is MGHRA and CDR2 is YSYEKL. The V end lost 6 bases, the J end lost 8 bases, and 12 bases lay between the germline ends. The CDR3 is 12 residues long. CDR3 region: CASRGQWGTQYF. CDR3 sequence (DNA): TGCGCCAGCAGAGGACAGTGGGGTACGCAGTATTTT.

The V gene is TRBV29-1, the J gene TRBJ1-1, with 7 bases that match TRBD1. The CDR3 totals 13 residues. V gave up 5 bases and J gave up 4 bases; unmatched junction bases: 7. Germline V gene data show CDR1 as SQVTM and CDR2 as ANQGSEA. Here the CDR3 DNA reads TGCAGCGTTTTCCAGGGGGAGGGCACTGAAGCTTTCTTT. Its protein is CSVFQGEGTEAFF.